The next 25 T cell receptor beta chains were all read from a single sample in a study of CD8+CD57+ T cells in acquired aplastic anemia. TCR beta VDJ and CDR3 profiles were obtained from a genomic DNA template. One entry per CDR3 protein, called by TCRdb with MiXCR from the reads. The sample includes some 200,000 distinct CDR3 sequences, around 60% seen only once; the top ten take 25% to 30%. Specimen: sorted CD4+, CD8+, or CD8+CD57+ T cells (not recorded which) from PBMCs. The receptors originated from a human donor in good health.

The rearrangement links TRBV29-1 to TRBJ1-5; 8 bases line up with TRBD1. This CDR3 has 15 residues. CDR1 is SQVTM, CDR2 ANQGSEA, per germline. V lost 4 bases and J lost 6; bases outside the gene matches: 11. The CDR3 coding sequence is TGCAGCGTTGGAGGTCAGGGGGCGTCTAGTCAGCCCCAGCATTTT. Translation gives CSVGGQGASSQPQHF.

This clonotype was counted a few times. J is TRBJ2-1 and V is TRBV9, with D maybe TRBD2 (5 bases). Per the germline V gene, CDR1 is SGDLS and CDR2 is YYNGEE. The ends were cut back, 4 bases at V and 12 bases at J, with 23 bases in the middle. This CDR3 comprises 15 residues. Here the CDR3 DNA reads TGTGCCAGCAGCCCCGGTCCGGGGATGGGAGATACGCAGTTCTTC. Translated: CASSPGPGMGDTQFF. Together with reference TRBV9 and TRBJ2-1, the CDR3 gives the full variable domain: DSGVTQTPKHLITATGQRVTLRCSPRSGDLSVYWYQQSLDQGLQFLIQYYNGEERAKGNILERFSAQQFPDLHSELNLSSLELGDSALYFCASSPGPGMGDTQFFGPGTRLTVL.

This clonotype was seen a few times. With a much larger clone just one base away, this may be a read error. The V call is TRBV12-5, the J call TRBJ2-7; D remains unclear. The CDR3 is made up of 12 amino acids. Per the germline V gene, CDR1 is LGHNT and CDR2 is FRNRAP. The CDR3 reads CASGLVVYGQYF. The CDR3 bases are TGTGCTAGTGGTTTAGTGGTCTACGGGCAGTACTTC.

This clonotype was counted at least ten times. The rearrangement links TRBV20-1 to TRBJ2-1; no clear D. Trimming removed 6 bases at V and 0 bases at J, with 15 bases between. The CDR3 length is 15 residues. Germline CDR1 reads DFQATT; CDR2 reads SNEGSKA (reference sequence). In DNA form, the CDR3 reads TGCAGTGCCAATCCCGAAGCGCACTCCTACAATGAGCAGTTCTTC. Protein sequence: CSANPEAHSYNEQFF.

V and J are TRBV29-1 and TRBJ1-1; the D gene is possibly TRBD1 (5 bases). Between the trimmed V and J ends, which lost 0 bases and 4 bases, there was a span of 12 bases. This CDR3 region has 14 residues. Germline values: CDR1 SQVTM, CDR2 ANQGSEA. CDR3 sequence: CSVEDLGEGTEAFF. The CDR3 DNA reads as TGCAGCGTTGAAGATCTGGGGGAGGGCACTGAAGCTTTCTTT.

This chain joins TRBV6-5 and TRBJ2-2; D is unclear. The CDR3 has 16 residues. Per the germline V gene, CDR1 is MNHEY and CDR2 is SVGAGI. Trimming left V 5 bases short and J 2 bases short, with 15 bases between. CDR3 amino acids: CASSHGLAQNTGELFF. CDR3 nucleotide sequence: TGTGCCAGCAGTCATGGTTTGGCACAAAACACCGGGGAGCTGTTTTTT.

As regards this clonotype: This may be a read error: a much more frequent sequence differs by one nucleotide. The V gene is TRBV6-4, the J gene TRBJ2-1, with 9 positions matching TRBD1. The germline V gene encodes CDR1 MRHNA and CDR2 SNTAGT. This CDR3 comprises 14 residues. The CDR3 reads CDITGGSPYNEQFF. The CDR3 DNA reads as TGTGACATCACAGGGGGCAGCCCCTACAATGAGCAGTTCTTC.

This clonotype occurred many times. The chain employs TRBV6-2 or TRBV6-3 and TRBJ2-5, with D possibly TRBD2 on 5 matching bases. CDR3 length: 15 amino acids. Per the germline V gene, CDR1 is MNHEY and CDR2 is SVGEGT. Between the trimmed V and J ends, which lost 5 bases and 5 bases, there was a span of 18 bases. CDR3 protein: CASSGIPDGIETQYF. DNA of the CDR3: TGTGCCAGCAGTGGCATCCCGGACGGGATTGAGACCCAGTACTTC.

This clonotype was found a few times. The CDR3: CSVARQGNTDTQYF. CDR3 nucleotides: TGCAGCGTTGCGCGACAGGGAAACACAGATACGCAGTATTTT. The chain uses TRBV29-1 and TRBJ2-3, with TRBD1 identical over 7 bases. Looked up from germline, CDR1 is SQVTM and CDR2 is ANQGSEA. There are 14 residues in the CDR3. V shed 4 bases, J shed 2 bases, and the junction held 6 bases outside the gene matches.

This clonotype was counted between two and nine times. This chain joins TRBV20-1 and TRBJ2-7; no clear D. V lost 0 bases to trimming and J lost 0 bases, with 6 bases between them. There are 13 residues in the CDR3. Germline values: CDR1 DFQATT, CDR2 SNEGSKA (reference sequence). The CDR3 DNA is TGCAGTGCTAGAGATCGAGCCTCCTACGAGCAGTACTTC. This encodes CSARDRASYEQYF.

V is TRBV19 and J is TRBJ1-6, with D unclear. Trimming stripped 7 bases from V and 6 bases from J, with 13 bases between. The CDR3 has 14 residues. Germline V gene lookup returns CDR1 LNHDA and CDR2 SQIVND (reference sequence). The CDR3 nucleotides read TGTGCCAGTACGGGAGCGCCTATTAATTCACCCCTCCACTTT. Protein product: CASTGAPINSPLHF.

The chain recombines TRBV7-2 with TRBJ1-1, with D maybe TRBD1 (5 bases). The ends were cut back, 3 bases at V and 4 bases at J, with 12 bases in the middle. CDR3 size: 14 residues. Germline V gene data show CDR1 as SGHTA and CDR2 as FQGNSA. This CDR3 reads CASSFDSRGTEAFF. The CDR3 DNA sequence: TGTGCCAGCAGCTTCGACAGCCGAGGCACTGAAGCTTTCTTT.

A few counts support this clonotype. The chain is built from TRBV2 and TRBJ1-1; a possible D gene is TRBD1 (6 bases). CDR3 length equals 14 residues. The V and J ends lost 4 bases and 1 base respectively, with 10 bases between them. From germline, CDR1 is SNHLY and CDR2 FYNNEI. This chain's CDR3 is CASSGGLSNTEAFF. The CDR3 DNA reads TGTGCCAGCAGTGGGGGGCTCTCGAACACTGAAGCTTTCTTT.

The sample holds many counts of this clonotype. The chain uses TRBV14 and TRBJ2-7; 9 bases align to TRBD1. The CDR3 contains 15 residues. V lost 5 bases and J lost 3; bases outside the gene matches: 8. CDR1 and CDR2 from the germline V gene are SGHDN and FVKESK. The CDR3 DNA reads TGTGCCAGCAGCGACACGGGACAGGGCTTCTACGAGCAGTACTTC. This codes for CASSDTGQGFYEQYF. The full variable domain, its missing parts supplied by reference TRBV14 and TRBJ2-7, is EAGVTQFPSHSVIEKGQTVTLRCDPISGHDNLYWYRRVMGKEIKFLLHFVKESKQDESGMPNNRFLAERTGGTYSTLKVQPAELEDSGVYFCASSDTGQGFYEQYFGPGTRLTVT.

V gene TRBV5-4 combines with J gene TRBJ2-3; D call uncertain. The germline V gene encodes CDR1 SGHNT and CDR2 YYREEE (reference sequence). The CDR3 has 14 amino acids. V lost 4 bases, J lost 2 bases, and 11 bases lay in between. The DNA for the CDR3 is TGTGCCAGCAGCCCCCCCCCCATCACAGATACGCAGTATTTT. Its translation is CASSPPPITDTQYF.

The chain combines TRBV6-1 with TRBJ2-7, with D possibly matching TRBD2 (5 bases). CDR3 length: 15 residues. Deletions cut 3 bases from V and 0 bases from J, with 12 bases between. Germline CDR1 reads MNHNS; CDR2 reads SASEGT. CDR3 in DNA: TGTGCCAGCAGTGACCAACGGAGCGGCTCCTACGAGCAGTACTTC. It codes for CASSDQRSGSYEQYF.

This clonotype came up many times. The J gene is TRBJ1-1, the V gene TRBV6-4; TRBD1 is a possible D gene (6 bases). Germline assignment: CDR1 MRHNA and CDR2 SNTAGT. The CDR3 extends over 13 amino acids. The V gene lost 3 bases and the J gene lost 4 bases, with 9 bases spanning the gap. The CDR3 DNA follows: TGTGCCAGCAGTGAACGGGGGCCCACTGAAGCTTTCTTT. Its translation: CASSERGPTEAFF.

This clonotype was seen at least ten times. The genes are TRBV28 and TRBJ2-7, with unresolved D. Germline lookup yields CDR1 MDHEN and CDR2 SYDVKM. V was shortened by 2 bases and J by 5 bases, with 10 bases between the two germline ends. This CDR3 is built from 13 residues. CDR3 bases: TGTGCCAGCAGTTTAGTTGGCCCGAACGAGCAGTACTTC. It is translated as CASSLVGPNEQYF.

J is TRBJ1-4 and V is TRBV2; D is ambiguous. This CDR3 has 14 amino acids. CDR1 is SNHLY and CDR2 is FYNNEI in the germline V gene. Trimming took off 1 base at V and 8 bases at J, with 11 bases between the two ends. The CDR3 loop reads CASSEVGLGEKLFF. CDR3 coding DNA: TGTGCCAGCAGTGAAGTGGGCCTCGGGGAAAAACTGTTTTTT.

The rearrangement uses TRBV2 and TRBJ2-5; TRBD1 matches at 8 bases. This CDR3 has 17 amino acids. Germline-derived CDR1 and CDR2 are SNHLY and FYNNEI. V trimming: 3 bases; J trimming: 3 bases; junction bases outside the gene matches: 12. CDR3 bases: TGTGCCAGCAGTGAGGGGGGACAGGTGTGGGCCAAAGAGACCCAGTACTTC. Protein product: CASSEGGQVWAKETQYF.

This clonotype has a count of ten or more. The chain carries TRBV12-3 or TRBV12-4 and TRBJ1-5; 7 bases agree with TRBD1. The trim removed 4 bases at V and 2 bases at J, leaving 2 bases unmatched. The CDR3 spans 14 residues. The CDR3 DNA is TGTGCCAGCAGTTCCGACAGGGGCAATCAGCCCCAGCATTTT. Amino acid sequence: CASSSDRGNQPQHF.

V is TRBV2 and J is TRBJ2-3; no clear D. With 7 bases removed from V and 4 bases from J, the gap between germline ends came to 9 bases. The CDR3 length is 12 residues. The germline gives CDR1 SNHLY, CDR2 FYNNEI. CDR3 sequence reads: CASNVGPDTQYF. For the CDR3, the DNA is TGTGCCAGCAACGTAGGGCCAGATACGCAGTATTTT.

This clonotype has ten or more counts. The CDR3 loop reads CAVPGQGYNEQFF. The DNA of the CDR3 is TGTGCCGTACCGGGACAGGGCTACAATGAGCAGTTCTTC. The V and J genes are TRBV15 and TRBJ2-1, with TRBD1 identical over 9 bases. This CDR3 has 13 amino acids. CDR1 is LNHNV and CDR2 is YYDKDF in the germline V gene (reference sequence). Unmatched junction bases numbered 5, after V lost 11 bases and J lost 3 bases.

V gene TRBV20-1 combines with J gene TRBJ1-1, with D unclear. Trimming removed 2 bases from V and 2 bases from J, with 12 bases in between. The CDR3 covers 14 residues. Germline CDR1 reads DFQATT; CDR2 reads SNEGSKA (reference sequence). The CDR3 is CSARPPDRNTEAFF. In nucleotides, the CDR3 is TGCAGTGCTAGACCCCCAGATCGAAACACTGAAGCTTTCTTT.

This clonotype showed up just once. The V gene is TRBV24-1, the J gene TRBJ2-1; TRBD2 matches 9 bases. The CDR3 covers 17 residues. With V trimmed by 4 bases and J by 12 bases, 18 bases remained unmatched. Germline CDR1 and CDR2: KGHDR and SFDVKD. The CDR3 is CATSDPLSGRGLGSQFF. Here the CDR3 DNA reads TGTGCCACCAGTGACCCACTTAGCGGGAGAGGGTTGGGTTCGCAGTTCTTC.